This passage covers 10 T cell receptor beta chains from one sample sequenced in a study of blood T cell repertoires in COVID-19. Data came from immunoSEQ multiplex PCR; TCRdb stores just in-frame clones and leaves some out. Among some 310,000 clones listed, nearly 90% were seen once. Sequencing was done on a sample of PBMCs or T cells enriched from blood (not recorded which). The receptors derive from a woman aged 25 to 45 who had recovered from COVID-19.

The chain employs TRBV6-2 or TRBV6-3 and TRBJ2-1; 12 positions agree with TRBD2. Germline trimming cut 6 bases from V and 5 bases from J; bases unmatched to any gene: 2. CDR1 is MNHEY and CDR2 is SVGEGT in the germline V gene. The CDR3 runs 14 residues. The CDR3 loop reads CASSLAGGNNEQFF. The CDR3 DNA reads as TGTGCCAGCAGCCTAGCGGGAGGGAACAATGAGCAGTTCTTC.

This clone was counted once. J is TRBJ2-3 and V is TRBV6-1, with D possibly matching TRBD1 (6 bases). CDR1 is MNHNS, CDR2 SASEGT, per germline. The CDR3 is made up of 13 amino acids. V was trimmed by 1 base and J by 6 bases, leaving 8 bases between them. CDR3 DNA: TGTGCCAGCAGTGAAGGGGGGCGGGATACGCAGTATTTT. Residues: CASSEGGRDTQYF.

CDR3 DNA sequence: TGTGCCAGCAGTTCCCCCTTCAGAGGGGAGACCCAGTACTTC. This codes for CASSSPFRGETQYF. The J gene is TRBJ2-5, the V gene TRBV6-5, with a weak D call TRBD2 (5 bases). The germline CDR1 and CDR2 sequences are MNHEY and SVGAGI. The CDR3 totals 14 residues. V lost 4 bases, J lost 5 bases, and 14 bases lay in between.

The chain links TRBV3-1 (or the pseudogene TRBV3-2) to TRBJ2-7, with D uncertain. V dropped 1 base and J dropped 2 bases, with 15 bases sitting between them. CDR1 and CDR2 (germline): LGHDT, YNNKEL (reference sequence). The CDR3 is 16 amino acids. The CDR3 loop is CASSQVAGSGTYEQYF. In nucleotides, the CDR3 is TGTGCCAGCAGCCAAGTAGCTGGGTCGGGTACCTACGAGCAGTACTTC.

This chain connects TRBV29-1 to TRBJ1-1; D unresolved. This CDR3 region has 10 residues. CDR1 SQVTM and CDR2 ANQGSEA come from the germline V gene. Trimming took off 0 bases at V and 7 bases at J, with 3 bases between the two ends. Here the CDR3 DNA reads TGCAGCGTTGAAGACAGTGAAGCTTTCTTT. Its translation: CSVEDSEAFF.

The V call is TRBV6-6, the J call TRBJ1-3, with D maybe TRBD1 (5 bases). V dropped 5 bases and J dropped 4 bases, with 12 bases sitting between them. Per germline, CDR1 MNHNY and CDR2 SVGAGI (reference sequence). This CDR3 has 14 amino acids. Here the CDR3 reads CASSHLGGGNTIYF. CDR3 coding DNA: TGTGCCAGCAGTCATCTGGGGGGAGGAAACACCATATATTTT.

The rearrangement links TRBV7-3 to TRBJ1-2; no clear D gene. This CDR3 is built from 15 residues. The V and J ends lost 5 bases and 0 bases respectively, with 13 bases between them. Germline lookup yields CDR1 SGHTA and CDR2 FQGTGA. CDR3 amino acids: CASSDLTLSNYGYTF. The CDR3 nucleotides are TGTGCCAGCAGCGACCTGACTCTCTCTAACTATGGCTACACCTTC.

The rearrangement links TRBV5-6 to TRBJ2-5, with a weak D call TRBD1 (6 bases). The V gene's germline CDR1 is SGHDT and CDR2 YYEEEE. The CDR3 runs to 16 residues. V dropped 4 bases and J dropped 5 bases, with 21 bases sitting between them. In DNA, the CDR3 is TGTGCCAGCAGCGGACAGCAGGGCGGACCATGGGAGACCCAGTACTTC. Protein sequence: CASSGQQGGPWETQYF.

The genes are TRBV5-4 and TRBJ2-5, with 7 bases lining up with TRBD2. After removal of 4 bases from V and 5 bases from J, the junction contained 8 bases not matched to a gene. There are 14 residues in the CDR3. Looked up from germline, CDR1 is SGHNT and CDR2 is YYREEE (reference sequence). CDR3 sequence (DNA): TGTGCCAGCAGCGCCCGACTAGCACCTGAGACCCAGTACTTC. It is translated as CASSARLAPETQYF.

This rearrangement joins TRBV10-3 to TRBJ2-5; possible D gene TRBD2, 5 bases. Germline CDR1 and CDR2: ENHRY and SYGVKD. The CDR3 covers 13 residues. V was clipped by 7 bases and J by 1 base, with 10 bases between them. The CDR3 spells CAINEGIQETQYF. CDR3 nucleotides: TGTGCCATCAACGAGGGAATCCAAGAGACCCAGTACTTC.